The TCR beta chain described here comes from a study of blood T cell repertoires in COVID-19. Study-wide background: Both acute and convalescent COVID-19 samples were obtained from the United States, Italy and Spain. Sources were T cells, B-cell-depleted T cells, or PBMCs; the material itself was cDNA or gDNA.

In the original processing: Reference gene primer amplification yielded estimated nucleated cell counts. Libraries were prepared by immunoSEQ multiplex PCR; TCRdb keeps only in-frame clonotypes and omits some of them. That table gives V, J and clone size, and the DNA gave D and trimming. The repertoire consists of approximately 34,000 clones, with roughly 90% occurring once and the leading ten covering more than 3%. CDR1 SQVTM and CDR2 ANQGSEA come from the germline V gene. The CDR3 totals 12 residues. V was clipped by 7 bases and J by 4 bases, with 11 bases between them. The TCR was taken from a man aged 55-75 years with acute or convalescent COVID-19. The J gene is TRBJ1-5, the V gene TRBV29-1; D may be TRBD1 (6 bases). Sequencing used peripheral blood. CDR3 in DNA: TGCAGCGCTACGCAGGGGAATCAGCCCCAGCATTTT. The encoded protein is CSATQGNQPQHF.